The rows below give T cell receptor beta chains drawn from one sample of a study of Ad26.COV2.S vaccination and SARS-CoV-2 variants. Only in-frame clones appear in the TCRdb table, and some are missing; sequencing was by immunoSEQ multiplex PCR. The sample consists of about 440,000 clones, less than 95% of them appearing once. Sample: peripheral blood, taken in a trial of Ad26.COV2.S vaccine versus placebo. These receptors were collected from a person between 18 and 65 years old who received the Ad26.COV2.S COVID-19 vaccine or a placebo. The CDR3 runs from the conserved cysteine through the conserved F or W. Each record gives: CDR3 length, V gene, J gene, clone size, D gene, CDR3 protein, CDR3 DNA. D genes are given only for firm matches. Some rows mark clone size as missing; the rest say once, few, many or name a class of expanded clone.

>14|TRBV6-2/TRBV6-3|TRBJ2-3|few|-
CASSWLGITDTQYF
TGTGCCAGCAGTTGGCTAGGGATCACAGATACGCAGTATTTT
>17|TRBV5-1|TRBJ2-2|-|TRBD2
CASSLSLAGDGTGELFF
TGCGCCAGCAGCTTAAGTCTAGCGGGAGACGGCACCGGGGAGCTGTTTTTT
>18|TRBV7-9|TRBJ2-2|-|-
CASSLEGRRHRNTGELFF
TGTGCCAGCAGCCTCGAGGGGCGGAGACACCGAAACACCGGGGAGCTGTTTTTT
>19|TRBV21-1|TRBJ2-3|-|-
CASSKIEWTSGRSADTQYF
TGTGCCAGCAGCAAAATCGAGTGGACTAGCGGGAGATCCGCAGATACGCAGTATTTT
>17|TRBV7-2|TRBJ2-1|once|TRBD2
CASSLALAGAGENEQFF
TGTGCCAGCAGCTTAGCTCTAGCGGGAGCGGGTGAGAATGAGCAGTTCTTC
>13|TRBV9|TRBJ2-2|once|-
CASSRQNTGELFF
TGTGCCAGCAGCCGACAAAACACCGGGGAGCTGTTTTTT
>17|TRBV7-3|TRBJ2-1|-|TRBD2
CASSFRSSGRGNYEQFF
TGTGCCAGCAGCTTTCGATCTAGCGGGAGGGGGAATTATGAGCAGTTCTTC
>14|TRBV7-9|TRBJ2-7|-|TRBD1
CASSAQGALYEQYF
TGTGCCAGCAGTGCACAGGGGGCCCTATACGAGCAGTACTTC
>17|TRBV3-1/TRBV3-2|TRBJ2-3|-|-
CASSLSDRDPRTDTQYF
TGTGCCAGCAGCCTGTCCGACCGGGACCCGCGCACAGATACGCAGTATTTT
>13|TRBV5-1|TRBJ1-2|once|TRBD1
CASSLQGYYGYTF
TGCGCCAGCAGCTTACAGGGGTACTATGGCTACACCTTC
>15|TRBV25-1|TRBJ1-1|-|-
CASSEYGAKHTEAFF
TGTGCCAGCAGTGAATATGGGGCAAAACACACTGAAGCTTTCTTT
>14|TRBV7-9|TRBJ2-4|-|TRBD2
CASSLVAGVNIQYF
TGTGCCAGCAGCTTAGTGGCGGGAGTGAACATTCAGTACTTC
>17|TRBV28|TRBJ2-1|once|-
CASSLPLNGGIYNEQFF
TGTGCCAGCAGTCTCCCCCTTAACGGCGGGATTTACAATGAGCAGTTCTTC
>13|TRBV4-3|TRBJ2-3|-|-
CASSLVGTDTQYF
TGCGCCAGCAGCCTCGTGGGGACAGATACGCAGTATTTT
>13|TRBV12-3/TRBV12-4|TRBJ1-1|-|-
CASSLVGWAEAFF
TGTGCCAGCAGTTTAGTGGGGTGGGCTGAAGCTTTCTTT
>16|TRBV18|TRBJ2-1|-|TRBD1
CASSPRQGASYNEQFF
TGTGCCAGCTCACCACGACAGGGGGCCTCCTACAATGAGCAGTTCTTC
>14|TRBV7-3|TRBJ2-7|-|-
CASSLSGGPYEQYF
TGTGCCAGCAGCTTGTCCGGGGGACCCTACGAGCAGTACTTC
>15|TRBV19|TRBJ2-1|few|TRBD1
CASTLRDRANNEQFF
TGTGCCAGCACCCTCCGGGACAGGGCAAACAATGAGCAGTTCTTC
>16|TRBV28|TRBJ2-1|-|TRBD2
CASSLYGTSGSNEQFF
TGTGCCAGCAGTTTATACGGGACTAGCGGGAGCAATGAGCAGTTCTTC
>17|TRBV28|TRBJ2-5|-|TRBD1
CASSFAALDRGEETQYF
TGTGCCAGCAGTTTTGCCGCACTAGACAGGGGGGAAGAGACCCAGTACTTC
>16|TRBV5-4|TRBJ2-2|-|-
CASSFRRQAVTGELFF
TGTGCCAGCAGCTTTAGGAGACAGGCGGTCACCGGGGAGCTGTTTTTT
>15|TRBV5-1|TRBJ1-1|-|-
CASSRFRDTNTEAFF
TGCGCCAGCAGCCGTTTCCGGGACACGAACACTGAAGCTTTCTTT
>14|TRBV10-1|TRBJ2-5|-|TRBD1
CASRNDRGKETQYF
TGCGCCAGCAGGAATGACAGGGGAAAAGAGACCCAGTACTTC
>12|TRBV30|TRBJ2-7|-|-
CASRDRSYEQYF
TGTGCCTCAAGAGATCGCTCCTACGAGCAGTACTTC
>12|TRBV5-4|TRBJ1-2|-|-
CASSTVGGGYTF
TGTGCCAGCAGTACAGTAGGGGGAGGCTACACCTTC
>12|TRBV29-1|TRBJ2-7|once|TRBD1
CSARTGPAEQYF
TGCAGCGCTCGGACAGGTCCCGCCGAGCAGTACTTC
>13|TRBV28|TRBJ1-2|-|-
CASSPGANYGYTF
TGTGCCAGCAGTCCTGGAGCGAACTATGGCTACACCTTC
>18|TRBV4-1|TRBJ2-1|once|TRBD2
CASSQDGLAGGRLNEQFF
TGCGCCAGCAGCCAAGACGGACTAGCGGGGGGGAGGCTCAATGAGCAGTTCTTC
>14|TRBV29-1|TRBJ2-2|once|-
CSVLASLDTGELFF
TGCAGCGTTCTAGCCTCTTTGGACACCGGGGAGCTGTTTTTT
>13|TRBV4-3|TRBJ2-1|-|-
CASSQTIPGEQFF
TGCGCCAGCAGCCAAACAATACCGGGGGAGCAGTTCTTC
>16|TRBV7-9|TRBJ2-7|once|-
CASSLAGGTGTYEQYF
TGTGCCAGCAGCTTAGCGGGGGGGACAGGCACCTACGAGCAGTACTTC
>13|TRBV9|TRBJ2-7|-|-
CASSVGQGSEQYF
TGTGCCAGCAGCGTAGGCCAGGGAAGCGAGCAGTACTTC
>15|TRBV18|TRBJ1-5|-|-
CASSQTGNSNQPQHF
TGTGCCAGCTCACAAACAGGTAATAGCAATCAGCCCCAGCATTTT
>16|TRBV3-1/TRBV3-2|TRBJ2-5|-|-
CASSQGPKLGQETQYF
TGTGCCAGCAGCCAAGGGCCTAAACTAGGGCAAGAGACCCAGTACTTC
>14|TRBV28|TRBJ1-2|-|-
CASSLGGATGGYTF
TGTGCCAGCAGTTTGGGTGGGGCGACGGGTGGCTACACCTTC
>13|TRBV7-9|TRBJ1-2|many|TRBD1
CASSLETGGGYTF
TGTGCCAGCAGCTTAGAGACAGGGGGCGGCTACACCTTC
>13|TRBV6-5|TRBJ2-6|-|-
CASSASGANVLTF
TGTGCCAGCAGCGCCTCTGGGGCCAACGTCCTGACTTTC
>15|TRBV7-2|TRBJ2-1|-|-
CASSLVGALYNEQFF
TGTGCCAGCAGCTTAGTCGGGGCCCTATACAATGAGCAGTTCTTC
>15|TRBV5-4|TRBJ2-3|-|-
CASSVFQEGADTQYF
TGTGCCAGCAGCGTTTTTCAGGAAGGAGCAGATACGCAGTATTTT
>19|TRBV10-1|TRBJ1-1|once|-
CASIFSRPELPFSDTEAFF
TGCGCCAGCATCTTTTCTAGGCCAGAGCTCCCCTTTTCTGACACTGAAGCTTTCTTT
>15|TRBV28|TRBJ2-7|-|TRBD2
CASSRVLLAHYEQYF
TGTGCCAGCAGTCGTGTCTTACTAGCGCACTACGAGCAGTACTTC
>11|TRBV6-2/TRBV6-3|TRBJ1-4|-|-
CASSARGKLFF
TGTGCCAGCAGTGCCCGAGGAAAACTGTTTTTT
>14|TRBV28|TRBJ2-1|once|-
CASRTPSSYNEQFF
TGTGCCAGCAGGACGCCTAGCTCCTACAATGAGCAGTTCTTC
>21|TRBV10-3|TRBJ2-2|-|TRBD2
CAISPLAGTSGRAENTGELFF
TGTGCCATCAGTCCCCTAGCGGGGACTAGCGGGAGGGCCGAGAACACCGGGGAGCTGTTTTTT
>15|TRBV28|TRBJ2-4|-|TRBD2
CASSFGGLAENIQYF
TGTGCCAGCAGTTTTGGGGGACTAGCGGAAAACATTCAGTACTTC
>13|TRBV10-3|TRBJ1-4|-|-
CATSGGPNEKLFF
TGTGCCACCTCCGGCGGGCCTAATGAAAAACTGTTTTTT
>18|TRBV7-2|TRBJ1-4|-|-
CASSLGGFRVSTNEKLFF
TGTGCCAGCAGCTTAGGGGGCTTCCGGGTCTCAACTAATGAAAAACTGTTTTTT
>17|TRBV3-1/TRBV3-2|TRBJ2-2|-|-
CASSQASRRWRTGELFF
TGTGCCAGCAGCCAAGCCAGCCGGAGGTGGCGCACCGGGGAGCTGTTTTTT
>13|TRBV28|TRBJ1-5|few|-
CASRPGYNQPQHF
TGTGCCAGCAGGCCGGGGTACAATCAGCCCCAGCATTTT
>11|TRBV20-1|TRBJ2-1|-|-
CSARFRNEQFF
TGCAGTGCTAGATTCCGGAATGAGCAGTTCTTC
>14|TRBV5-4|TRBJ2-5|-|TRBD1
CASSYGTGQETQYF
TGTGCCAGCAGCTACGGGACAGGGCAAGAGACCCAGTACTTC
>15|TRBV28|TRBJ2-1|-|-
CASSFRPVSYNEQFF
TGTGCCAGCAGTTTCCGGCCAGTCTCCTACAATGAGCAGTTCTTC
>17|TRBV2|TRBJ1-1|-|TRBD1
CASSWGQAIHTNTEAFF
TGTGCCAGCAGTTGGGGACAGGCAATTCATACGAACACTGAAGCTTTCTTT
>16|TRBV28|TRBJ2-7|-|TRBD1
CASSSGQGMGYYEQYF
TGTGCCAGCAGTTCGGGACAGGGGATGGGTTACTACGAGCAGTACTTC
>18|TRBV24-1|TRBJ2-2|-|TRBD1
CAIQDPPGQGSNTGELFF
TGTGCCATCCAAGATCCGCCGGGACAGGGTTCAAACACCGGGGAGCTGTTTTTT
>15|TRBV2|TRBJ2-2|-|-
CASSEIAGLTGELFF
TGTGCCAGCAGTGAAATTGCGGGACTCACCGGGGAGCTGTTTTTT
>15|TRBV28|TRBJ2-3|-|-
CASSLGVSGTDTQYF
TGTGCCAGCAGTCTTGGGGTTTCGGGCACAGATACGCAGTATTTT
>16|TRBV7-2|TRBJ2-5|-|TRBD2
CASSSPGTSGEETQYF
TGTGCCAGCAGCTCCCCCGGGACTAGCGGGGAAGAGACCCAGTACTTC
>13|TRBV2|TRBJ1-2|-|TRBD1
CASGYTGGGGYTF
TGTGCCAGCGGGTATACAGGGGGCGGTGGCTACACCTTC